This note documents a single T cell receptor (beta chain) sequence. Its antigen is not known. This record belongs to a study of T cells in localized non-small cell lung cancer. CDR1 and CDR2 (germline): MDHEN, SYDVKM. The CDR3 consists of 16 residues. Trimming pared 5 bases from V and 0 bases from J, leaving 14 bases between. Sequencing used immunoSEQ multiplex PCR; TCRdb keeps in-frame clones, though not all of them. The data hold under 40,000 clones, with about four fifths observed a single time. Study observations and caveats: Peak T cell clonality was found in uninvolved adjacent lung, exceeding tumor. Heterogeneity remains possible because sequencing was limited to only one tumor region. Of the top 100 tumor clones, median roughly 60 were in adjacent lung, over 25 among its top 100.

Sequences were derived from peripheral blood, sampled before any cancer treatment. The rearrangement uses TRBV28 and TRBJ1-3, with D hard to call. This clonotype was sampled from a male donor aged 60 or older with stage II squamous cell lung carcinoma. The CDR3 protein is CASSLETERSGNTIYF. In DNA, the CDR3 is TGTGCCAGCAGTCTCGAGACTGAACGCTCTGGAAACACCATATATTTT.